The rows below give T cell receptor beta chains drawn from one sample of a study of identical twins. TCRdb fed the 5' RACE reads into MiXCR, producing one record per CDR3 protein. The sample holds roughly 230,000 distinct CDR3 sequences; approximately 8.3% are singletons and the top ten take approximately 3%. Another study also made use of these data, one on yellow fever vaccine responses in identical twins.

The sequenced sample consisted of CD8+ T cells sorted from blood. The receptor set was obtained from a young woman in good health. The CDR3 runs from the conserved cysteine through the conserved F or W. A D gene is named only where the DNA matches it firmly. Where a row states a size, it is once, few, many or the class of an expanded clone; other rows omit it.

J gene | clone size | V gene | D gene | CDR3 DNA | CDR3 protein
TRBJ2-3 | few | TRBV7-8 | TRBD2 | TGTGCCAGCAGCTTAGATGGGGCGGGGGTCACAGATACGCAGTATTTT | CASSLDGAGVTDTQYF
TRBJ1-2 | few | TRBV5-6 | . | TGTGCCAGCAGCCTTCTTTCAGGGGCTAACTATGGCTACACCTTC | CASSLLSGANYGYTF
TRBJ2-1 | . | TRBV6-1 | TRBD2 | TGTGCCAGCTGGAGCGGGGGGCTTGGTGAGCAGTTCTTC | CASWSGGLGEQFF
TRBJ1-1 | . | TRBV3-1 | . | TGTGCCACCACCAAGCTAGTCCCTTGGACACCGAACACTGAAGCTTTCTTT | CATTKLVPWTPNTEAFF
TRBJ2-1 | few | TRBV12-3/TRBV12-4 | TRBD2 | TGTGCCAGCAGTTTCCCTAGCGGTGGTTACAATGAGCAGTTCTTC | CASSFPSGGYNEQFF
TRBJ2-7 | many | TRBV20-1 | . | TGCAGTGCTAGAGACCCGTGGAGCCCCGGGCAATACGAGCAGTACTTC | CSARDPWSPGQYEQYF
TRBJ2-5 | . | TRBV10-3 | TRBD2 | TGTGCTAGCCAGCGTCGCCACGGGGCTAGCGGAGAACAAGAGACCCAGTACTTC | CASQRRHGASGEQETQYF
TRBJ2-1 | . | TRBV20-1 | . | TGCAGTGCTAGAGACCCGATACAGAATGAGCAGTTCTTC | CSARDPIQNEQFF
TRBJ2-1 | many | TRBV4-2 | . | TGTGCCAGCAGCCCTCAATCAAATGAGCAGTTCTTC | CASSPQSNEQFF
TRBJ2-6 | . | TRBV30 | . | TGTGCCTGGAGTGTAGCGGCGTCTGGGGCCAACGTCCTGACTTTC | CAWSVAASGANVLTF
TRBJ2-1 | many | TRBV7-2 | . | TGTGCCAGCAGCTTAGCGGTAGCGGCCAATGAGCAGTTCTTC | CASSLAVAANEQFF
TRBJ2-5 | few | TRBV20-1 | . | TGCAGTGCTAGAGAGAGGGGACGCGAGACCCAGTACTTC | CSARERGRETQYF
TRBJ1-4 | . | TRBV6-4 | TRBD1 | TGTGCCAGCAGTGAAGGGACAGGAAATGAAAAACTGTTTTTT | CASSEGTGNEKLFF
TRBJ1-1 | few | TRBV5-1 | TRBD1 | TGCGCCAGCAGCCAAGCAGGGGGCACTGAAGCTTTCTTT | CASSQAGGTEAFF
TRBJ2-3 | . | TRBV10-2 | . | TGCGCCAGCAGTGAGTCGGGTGGCGATACGCAGTATTTT | CASSESGGDTQYF
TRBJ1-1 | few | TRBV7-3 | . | TGTGCCAGCAGCTTCCCGGGAGCTGAAGCTTTCTTT | CASSFPGAEAFF
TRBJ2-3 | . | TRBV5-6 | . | TGTGCCAGCAGCTTGGGCATGGGACTCCAAGCAGATACGCAGTATTTT | CASSLGMGLQADTQYF
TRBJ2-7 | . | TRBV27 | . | TGTGCCAGCAGTGCCACGACAGGCTACGAGCAGTACTTC | CASSATTGYEQYF
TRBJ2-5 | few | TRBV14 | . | TGTGCCAGCAGCCCAACAAGACGGGAGACCCAGTACTTC | CASSPTRRETQYF
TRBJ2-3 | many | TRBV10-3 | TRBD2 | TGTGCCATCAGTGTCCCCGCCGGGACTAGCTCAGCAGATACGCAGTATTTT | CAISVPAGTSSADTQYF
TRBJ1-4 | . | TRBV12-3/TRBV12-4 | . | TGTGCCAGCAGTTTAGGGTCGGCCCATAATGAAAAACTGTTTTTT | CASSLGSAHNEKLFF
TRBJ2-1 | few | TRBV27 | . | TGTGCCAGCAGTTTGACTAGGGCCTTCTACAATGAGCAGTTCTTC | CASSLTRAFYNEQFF
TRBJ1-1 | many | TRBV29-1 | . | TGCAGCGGTTGCCGGGAGAACACTGAAGCTTTCTTT | CSGCRENTEAFF
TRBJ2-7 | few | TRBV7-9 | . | TGTGCCAGCAGCTCATTGGGAGGACCCGAGCAGTACTTC | CASSSLGGPEQYF
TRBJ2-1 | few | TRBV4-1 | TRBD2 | TGCGCCAGCAGCCGAATAGCGGGAGGGGGGGATGAGCAGTTCTTC | CASSRIAGGGDEQFF
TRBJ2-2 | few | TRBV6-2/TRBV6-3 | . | TGTGCCAGCAGCCTGCGAAGGGTAACCGGGGAGCTGTTTTTT | CASSLRRVTGELFF
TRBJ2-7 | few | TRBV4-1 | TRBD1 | TGCGCCAGCAGCCGGGGACAGGGGGCGGGTGAGCAGTACTTC | CASSRGQGAGEQYF
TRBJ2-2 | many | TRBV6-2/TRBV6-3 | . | TGTGCCAGCAGTTATTTCGGGGAAATCACCGGGGAGCTGTTTTTT | CASSYFGEITGELFF
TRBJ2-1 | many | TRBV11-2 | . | TGTGCCAGCAGCTGGGGCAGGGTACATGAGCAGTTCTTC | CASSWGRVHEQFF
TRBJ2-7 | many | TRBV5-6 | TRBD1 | TGTGCCAGCAGCTTGGTGGACAGGGCCTACGAGCAGTACTTC | CASSLVDRAYEQYF
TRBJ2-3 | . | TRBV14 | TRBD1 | TGTGCCAGCAGCCAAGCATCTTCAGACACAGGGGTATGGTTGACAGATACGCAGTATTTT | CASSQASSDTGVWLTDTQYF
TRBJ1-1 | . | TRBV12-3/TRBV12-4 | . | TGTGCCAGCAGTTTCCCCGGAGTCACTGAAGCTTTCTTT | CASSFPGVTEAFF
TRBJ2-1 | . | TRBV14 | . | TGTGCCAGCAGTTATAGTAGACGTAAATACAATGAGCAGTTCTTC | CASSYSRRKYNEQFF
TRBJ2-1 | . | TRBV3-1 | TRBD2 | TGTGCCAGCAGCGCTAGCGGGGACGAGCAGTTCTTC | CASSASGDEQFF
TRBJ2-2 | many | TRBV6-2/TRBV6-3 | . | TGTGCCAGCAGTCGAGTAGACACAACCGGGGAGCTGTTTTTT | CASSRVDTTGELFF
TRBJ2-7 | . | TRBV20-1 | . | TGCAGTGCTAGAGAGACGGGAGCGGCAATTAGTTTCTACGAGCAGTACTTC | CSARETGAAISFYEQYF
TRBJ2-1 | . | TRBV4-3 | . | TGCGCCAGCAGCCAAGAGTGGGTCGGGAGCATCACCTACAATGAGCAGTTCTTC | CASSQEWVGSITYNEQFF
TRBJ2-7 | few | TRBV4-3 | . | TGCGCCAGCAGCCAAGGGGCTAGGGCCCCCTACGAGCAGTACTTC | CASSQGARAPYEQYF
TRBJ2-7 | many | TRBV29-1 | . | TGCAGCGTTGAAAGTGCCGGGGAAGGGTACGAGCAGTACTTC | CSVESAGEGYEQYF
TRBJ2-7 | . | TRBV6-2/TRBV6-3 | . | TGTGCCAGCCAGGCAGTCTCCTACGAGCAGTACTTC | CASQAVSYEQYF
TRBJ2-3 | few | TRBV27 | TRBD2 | TGTGCCAGCAGTTTAAGCCCTCTTTTGAGTAGCGGGGGCACAGATACGCAGTATTTT | CASSLSPLLSSGGTDTQYF
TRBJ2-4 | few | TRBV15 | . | TGTGCCACCAGCAGACTAGTGGTGAACATTCAGTACTTC | CATSRLVVNIQYF
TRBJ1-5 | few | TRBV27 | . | TGTGCCAGCAGTAACAGCGATAGCAATCAGCCCCAGCATTTT | CASSNSDSNQPQHF
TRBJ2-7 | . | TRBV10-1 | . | TGCGCCAGCAGAAGCAGGACACTCCATATCTACGAGCAGTACTTC | CASRSRTLHIYEQYF
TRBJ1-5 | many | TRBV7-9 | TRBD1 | TGTGCCAGCAGCTTTACAGGGGCCGGCAATCAGCCCCAGCATTTT | CASSFTGAGNQPQHF
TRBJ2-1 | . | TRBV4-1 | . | TGCGCCAGCAACCAAGGAGGGGGGAGCAATGAGCAGTTCTTC | CASNQGGGSNEQFF
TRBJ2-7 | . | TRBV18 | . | TGTGCCAGCTCACCCTTGGACATCAGCCCCCGCATGATCTACGAGCAGTACTTC | CASSPLDISPRMIYEQYF
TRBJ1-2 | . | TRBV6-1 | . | TGTGCCAGCAGTGAGGGAGAATATGGCTACACCTTC | CASSEGEYGYTF
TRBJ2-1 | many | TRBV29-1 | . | TGCAGCGCACCCGGTCCCGGAAGCTCCTACAATGAGCAGTTCTTC | CSAPGPGSSYNEQFF
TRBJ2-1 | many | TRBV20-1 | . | TGCAGTGCTATCCAGGCAGGCCAGGGCAATGAGCAGTTCTTC | CSAIQAGQGNEQFF
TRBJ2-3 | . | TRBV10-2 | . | TGCGCCAGCAGTGATGGAGATACGCAGTATTTT | CASSDGDTQYF
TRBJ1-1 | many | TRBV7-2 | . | TGTGCCAGCAGCCCCAGGTCCATGGAAGCTTTCTTT | CASSPRSMEAFF
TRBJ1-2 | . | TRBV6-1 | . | TGTGCCAGCAAAACGGGGCAGGGTTATAACTATGGCTACACCTTC | CASKTGQGYNYGYTF
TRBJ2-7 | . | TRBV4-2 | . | TGTGCCAGCAGCCAAGCCGGGACTGCCGCCTACGAGCAGTACTTC | CASSQAGTAAYEQYF
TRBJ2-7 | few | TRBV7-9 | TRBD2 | TGTGCCAGCAGCTGGACTAGCGGGGAGTCCTACGAGCAGTACTTC | CASSWTSGESYEQYF
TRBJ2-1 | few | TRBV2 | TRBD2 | TGTGCCAGCAGAGTTGCCGGGACTAGCTGGGATGAGCAGTTCTTC | CASRVAGTSWDEQFF
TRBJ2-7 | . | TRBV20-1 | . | TGCAGTGCTAGACTCCGGGACACCCACTCCTACGAGCAGTACTTC | CSARLRDTHSYEQYF
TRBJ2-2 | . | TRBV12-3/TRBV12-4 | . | TGTGCCAGCAGTGTCGGGACACTGTCCGGGGAGCTGTTTTTT | CASSVGTLSGELFF
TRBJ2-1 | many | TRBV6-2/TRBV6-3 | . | TGTGCCAGCAGTTACGTCCTGACAGGGAGGGCGGACAATGAGCAGTTCTTC | CASSYVLTGRADNEQFF
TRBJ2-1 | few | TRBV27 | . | TGTGCCAGCAGTTTATTATACCGGGGTCAGGACGAGCAGTTCTTC | CASSLLYRGQDEQFF